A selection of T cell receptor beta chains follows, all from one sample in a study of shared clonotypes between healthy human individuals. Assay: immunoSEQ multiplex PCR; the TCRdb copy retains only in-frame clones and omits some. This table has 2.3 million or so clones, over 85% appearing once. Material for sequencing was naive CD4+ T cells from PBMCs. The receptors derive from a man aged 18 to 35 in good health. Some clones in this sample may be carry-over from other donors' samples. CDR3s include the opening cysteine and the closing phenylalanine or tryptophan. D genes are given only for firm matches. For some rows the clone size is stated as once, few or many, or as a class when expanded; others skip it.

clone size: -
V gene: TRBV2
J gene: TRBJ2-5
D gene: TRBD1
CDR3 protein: CASSGQGQETQYF
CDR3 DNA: TGTGCCAGCAGTGGACAGGGCCAAGAGACCCAGTACTTC

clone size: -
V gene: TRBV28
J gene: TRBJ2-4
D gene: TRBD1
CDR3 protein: CASSSGQFVAKNIQYF
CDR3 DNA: TGTGCCAGCAGTTCGGGACAGTTCGTAGCCAAAAACATTCAGTACTTC

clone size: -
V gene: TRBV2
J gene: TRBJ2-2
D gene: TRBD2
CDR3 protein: CASSESGTRKGELFF
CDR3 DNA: TGTGCCAGCAGCGAATCCGGGACTAGAAAAGGGGAGCTGTTTTTT

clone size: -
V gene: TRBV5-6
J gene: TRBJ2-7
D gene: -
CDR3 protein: CASSLAGVREQYF
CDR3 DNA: TGTGCCAGCAGCTTGGCCGGGGTCCGCGAGCAGTACTTC

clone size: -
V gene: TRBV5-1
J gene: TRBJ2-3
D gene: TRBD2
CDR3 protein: CASGGTSSDSGADTQYF
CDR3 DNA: TGCGCCAGCGGGGGGACTAGCTCAGATTCAGGGGCAGATACGCAGTATTTT

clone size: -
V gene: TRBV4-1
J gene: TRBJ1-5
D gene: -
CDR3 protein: CASSHLGENQPQHF
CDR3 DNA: TGCGCCAGCAGCCACTTGGGGGAGAATCAGCCCCAGCATTTT

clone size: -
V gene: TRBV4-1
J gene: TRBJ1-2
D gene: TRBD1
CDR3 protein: CASSRGQNYGYTF
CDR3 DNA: TGCGCCAGCAGCCGGGGACAGAACTATGGCTACACCTTC

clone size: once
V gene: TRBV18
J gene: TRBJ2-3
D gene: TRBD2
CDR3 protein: CASSPFPTSGSTDTQYF
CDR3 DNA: TGTGCCAGCTCACCCTTCCCGACTAGCGGGAGCACAGATACGCAGTATTTT

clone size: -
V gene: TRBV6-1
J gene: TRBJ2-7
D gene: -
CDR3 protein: CASRPRGAGYEQYF
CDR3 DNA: TGTGCCAGCAGGCCAAGAGGTGCGGGGTACGAGCAGTACTTC

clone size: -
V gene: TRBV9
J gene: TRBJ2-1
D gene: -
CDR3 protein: CASSGSGISYNEQFF
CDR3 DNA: TGTGCCAGCAGCGGTTCCGGCATCTCCTACAATGAGCAGTTCTTC

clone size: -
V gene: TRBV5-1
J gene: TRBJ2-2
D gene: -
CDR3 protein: CASSLGYPNTGELFF
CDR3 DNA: TGCGCCAGCAGCTTGGGCTATCCGAACACCGGGGAGCTGTTTTTT

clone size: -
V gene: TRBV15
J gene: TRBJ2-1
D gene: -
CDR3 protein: CATSRGGTSGNEQFF
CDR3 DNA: TGTGCCACCAGCAGAGGAGGGACCTCCGGCAATGAGCAGTTCTTC

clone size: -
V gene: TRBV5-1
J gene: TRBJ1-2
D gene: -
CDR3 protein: CASSPGQPYGYTF
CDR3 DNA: TGCGCCAGCAGCCCTGGACAGCCCTATGGCTACACCTTC

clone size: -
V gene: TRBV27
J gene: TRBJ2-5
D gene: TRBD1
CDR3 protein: CASRFRTGSETQYF
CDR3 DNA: TGTGCCAGCAGATTCCGGACAGGGTCTGAGACCCAGTACTTC

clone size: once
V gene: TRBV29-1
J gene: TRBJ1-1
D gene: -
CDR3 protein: CSVEVSGPKDTEAFF
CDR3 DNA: TGCAGCGTTGAAGTGTCGGGACCCAAGGACACTGAAGCTTTCTTT

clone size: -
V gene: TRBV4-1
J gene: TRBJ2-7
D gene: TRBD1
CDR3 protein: CASRQGADSYEQYF
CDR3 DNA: TGCGCCAGCAGACAGGGGGCGGATTCCTACGAGCAGTACTTC

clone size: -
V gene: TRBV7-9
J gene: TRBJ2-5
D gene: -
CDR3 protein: CASSFMRPNNQETQYF
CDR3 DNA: TGTGCCAGCAGCTTTATGCGACCCAACAACCAAGAGACCCAGTACTTC

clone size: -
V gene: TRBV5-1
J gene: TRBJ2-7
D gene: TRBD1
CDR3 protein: CASSFSGTASYEQYF
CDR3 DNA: TGCGCCAGCAGCTTCTCCGGGACAGCGTCCTACGAGCAGTACTTC

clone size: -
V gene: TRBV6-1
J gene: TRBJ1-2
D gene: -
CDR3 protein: CASRTNYGYTF
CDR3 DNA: TGTGCCAGCCGAACTAACTATGGCTACACCTTC

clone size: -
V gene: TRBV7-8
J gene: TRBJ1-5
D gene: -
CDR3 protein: CASSLARGLDSQYQPQHF
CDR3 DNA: TGTGCCAGCAGCTTAGCGCGGGGCCTTGACAGCCAATATCAGCCCCAGCATTTT

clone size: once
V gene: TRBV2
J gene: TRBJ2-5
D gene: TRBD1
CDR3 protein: CASSVGSGGNQETQYF
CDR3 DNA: TGTGCCAGCAGTGTGGGTTCAGGGGGAAATCAAGAGACCCAGTACTTC

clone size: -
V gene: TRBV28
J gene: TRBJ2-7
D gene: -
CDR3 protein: CASITGSISKEQYF
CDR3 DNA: TGTGCCAGCATCACAGGGTCCATCTCGAAAGAGCAGTACTTC